This T cell receptor (beta chain) stems from a study of blood T cell repertoires in COVID-19. Study information: The United States, Italy and Spain were the sources of the acute and convalescent COVID-19 samples. In each case, the material was cDNA or gDNA derived from T cells, B-cell-depleted T cells, or PBMCs.

In the original workflow: Reference gene primer amplification in the assay estimated nucleated cell counts. Data came from immunoSEQ multiplex PCR; TCRdb stores just in-frame clones and leaves some out. The V and J calls and the clone size are those of that table, but D and trimming were determined from the DNA. The top ten clones hold approximately 2.3% of a sample with 110,000 or so clones, 80% to 90% of them seen once. This receptor was taken from a woman aged 45-60 years with acute or convalescent COVID-19. What was sequenced was peripheral blood.

CDR3: CASSPDGGWRETQYF. Written as DNA, the CDR3 is TGTGCCAGCAGCCCAGATGGAGGCTGGAGAGAGACCCAGTACTTC. The V and J genes are TRBV5-6 and TRBJ2-5; tentatively, D is TRBD2 (5 bases). V was cut by 4 bases and J by 4 bases, with 17 bases left in between. The germline V gene has CDR1 SGHDT and CDR2 YYEEEE. The CDR3 is 15 amino acids.